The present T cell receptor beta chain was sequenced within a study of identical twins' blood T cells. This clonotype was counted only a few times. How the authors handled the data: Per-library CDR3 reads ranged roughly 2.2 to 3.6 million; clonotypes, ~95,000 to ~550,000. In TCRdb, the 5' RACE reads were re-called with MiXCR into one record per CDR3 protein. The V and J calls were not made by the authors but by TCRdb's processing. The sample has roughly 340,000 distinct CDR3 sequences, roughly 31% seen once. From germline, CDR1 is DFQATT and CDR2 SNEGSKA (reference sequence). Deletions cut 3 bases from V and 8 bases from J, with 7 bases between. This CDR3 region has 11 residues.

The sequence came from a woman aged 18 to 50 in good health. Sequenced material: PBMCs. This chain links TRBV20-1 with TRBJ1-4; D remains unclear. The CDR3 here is CSASGEEKLFF. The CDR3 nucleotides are TGCAGTGCTAGTGGGGAGGAAAAACTGTTTTTT.